This T cell receptor (beta chain) was identified in a study of T cell responses to AZD1222 COVID-19 vaccine. Using immunoSEQ multiplex PCR, the repertoire was profiled, and TCRdb retains in-frame clones only, with some absent. This table holds 110,000 or so clones, approximately 89% found once. Specimen: peripheral blood, collected on day 0 of MenACWY control vaccination. This clonotype originated in an adult in good health.

CDR3 sequence (DNA): TGTGCCAGCAGCACGGGCGTTAATTCACCCCTCCACTTT. Amino acids: CASSTGVNSPLHF. The chain couples TRBV5-6 to TRBJ1-6; D is unresolved. Trimming left V 4 bases short and J 6 bases short, with 8 bases between. The CDR3 length is 13 residues. Germline V gives CDR1 SGHDT, CDR2 YYEEEE.